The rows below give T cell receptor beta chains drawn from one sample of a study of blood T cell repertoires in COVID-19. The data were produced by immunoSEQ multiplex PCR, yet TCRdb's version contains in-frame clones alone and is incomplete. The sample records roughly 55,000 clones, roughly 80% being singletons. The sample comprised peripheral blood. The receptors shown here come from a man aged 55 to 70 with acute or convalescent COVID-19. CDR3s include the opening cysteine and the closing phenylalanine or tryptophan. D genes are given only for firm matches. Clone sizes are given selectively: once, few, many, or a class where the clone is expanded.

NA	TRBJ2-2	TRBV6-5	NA	TGTGCCAGCAGTTACTCGGGGGCTAAAAACGGGGAGCTGTTTTTT	CASSYSGAKNGELFF
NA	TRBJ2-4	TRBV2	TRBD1	TGTGCCTCCAGTCCGGGACAGGGCGAAGCCAAAAACATTCAGTACTTC	CASSPGQGEAKNIQYF
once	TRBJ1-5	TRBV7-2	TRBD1	TGTGCCAGCAGCCGACAGGGGGATGAGCCCCAGCATTTT	CASSRQGDEPQHF
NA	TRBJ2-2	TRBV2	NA	TGTGCCAGCCAACCCTCCTTAGTTGCCGGGACCGGGGAGCTGTTTTTT	CASQPSLVAGTGELFF
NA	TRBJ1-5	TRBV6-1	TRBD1	TGTGCCAGCAGTGAGATCAGGACAGGGGATTCCTTTAGCAATCAGCCCCAGCATTTT	CASSEIRTGDSFSNQPQHF
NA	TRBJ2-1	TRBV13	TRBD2	TGTGCCAGCAGCCCTACGGGACTAGCGGGCTACAATGAGCAGTTCTTC	CASSPTGLAGYNEQFF
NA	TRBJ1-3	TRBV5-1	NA	TGCGCCAGCAGCTTGGTCGGGGGAATAGGAAACACCATATATTTT	CASSLVGGIGNTIYF
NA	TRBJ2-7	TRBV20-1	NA	TGCAGTGCTGGATACAGATACGAGCAGTACTTC	CSAGYRYEQYF
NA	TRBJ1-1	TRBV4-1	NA	TGCGCCAGCAGCCAAGGGGGAGAGGACCAATACGGTAACACTGAAGCTTTCTTT	CASSQGGEDQYGNTEAFF
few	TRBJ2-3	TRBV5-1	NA	TGCGCCAGCAGCTCCGACAGGAGCACAGATACGCAGTATTTT	CASSSDRSTDTQYF
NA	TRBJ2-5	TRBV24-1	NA	TGTGCCACCAGTGATGGGAGTCAAGAGACCCAGTACTTC	CATSDGSQETQYF
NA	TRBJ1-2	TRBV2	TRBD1	TGTGCCAGCATAGCGGACAGGGGGCAGGGGGGCTACACCTTC	CASIADRGQGGYTF
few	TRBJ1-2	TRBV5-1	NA	TGCGCCAGCAGCTTGGGTAGCTCAGGGGAACATGGCTACACCTTC	CASSLGSSGEHGYTF